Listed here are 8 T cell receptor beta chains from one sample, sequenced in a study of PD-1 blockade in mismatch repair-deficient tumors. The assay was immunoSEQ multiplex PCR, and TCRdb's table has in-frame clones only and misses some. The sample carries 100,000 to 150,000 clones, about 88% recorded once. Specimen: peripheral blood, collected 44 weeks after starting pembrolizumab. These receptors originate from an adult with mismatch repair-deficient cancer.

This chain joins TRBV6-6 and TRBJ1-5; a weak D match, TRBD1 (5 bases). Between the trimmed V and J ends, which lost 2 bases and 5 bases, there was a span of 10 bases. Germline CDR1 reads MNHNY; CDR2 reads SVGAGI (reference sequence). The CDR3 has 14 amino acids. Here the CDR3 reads CASSYRGGDQPQHF. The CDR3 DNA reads TGTGCCAGCAGTTACAGGGGCGGCGATCAGCCCCAGCATTTT.

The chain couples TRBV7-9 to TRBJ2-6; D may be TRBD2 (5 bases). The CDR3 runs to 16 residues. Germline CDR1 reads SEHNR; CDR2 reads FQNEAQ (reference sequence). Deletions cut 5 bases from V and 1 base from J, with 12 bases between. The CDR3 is CASSLPGKSGANVLTF. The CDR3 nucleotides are TGTGCCAGCAGCCTACCGGGGAAGTCTGGGGCCAACGTCCTGACTTTC.

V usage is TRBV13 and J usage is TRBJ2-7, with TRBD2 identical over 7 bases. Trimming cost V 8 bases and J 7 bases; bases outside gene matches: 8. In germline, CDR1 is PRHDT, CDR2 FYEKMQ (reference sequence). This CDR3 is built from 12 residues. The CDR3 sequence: CASARGGGEQYF. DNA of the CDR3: TGTGCCAGCGCTAGGGGCGGGGGAGAGCAGTACTTC.

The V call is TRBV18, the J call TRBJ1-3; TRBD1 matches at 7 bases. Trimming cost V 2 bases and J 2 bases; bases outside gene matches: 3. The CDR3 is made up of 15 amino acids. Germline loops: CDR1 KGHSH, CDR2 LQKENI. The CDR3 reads CASSPTGATGNTIYF. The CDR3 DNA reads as TGTGCCAGCTCACCAACAGGGGCTACTGGAAACACCATATATTTT.

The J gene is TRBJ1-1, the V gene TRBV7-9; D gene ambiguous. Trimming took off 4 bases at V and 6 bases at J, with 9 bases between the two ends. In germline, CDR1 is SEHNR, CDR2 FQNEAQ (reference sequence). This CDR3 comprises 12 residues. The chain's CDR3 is CASSSGFPEAFF. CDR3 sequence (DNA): TGTGCCAGCAGCTCGGGATTTCCTGAAGCTTTCTTT.

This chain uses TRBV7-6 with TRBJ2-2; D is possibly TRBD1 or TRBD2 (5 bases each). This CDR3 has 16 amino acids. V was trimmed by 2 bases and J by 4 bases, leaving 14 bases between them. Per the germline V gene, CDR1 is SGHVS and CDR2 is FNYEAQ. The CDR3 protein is CASSLISGSGTGELFF. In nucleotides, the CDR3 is TGTGCCAGCAGCTTAATATCAGGGAGTGGCACCGGGGAGCTGTTTTTT.

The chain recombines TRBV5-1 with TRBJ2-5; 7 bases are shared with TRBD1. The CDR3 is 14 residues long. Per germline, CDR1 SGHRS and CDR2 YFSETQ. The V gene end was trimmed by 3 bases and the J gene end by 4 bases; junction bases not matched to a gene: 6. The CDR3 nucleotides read TGCGCCAGCAGCTCAAAAGGGGGCCGAGAGACCCAGTACTTC. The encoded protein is CASSSKGGRETQYF.

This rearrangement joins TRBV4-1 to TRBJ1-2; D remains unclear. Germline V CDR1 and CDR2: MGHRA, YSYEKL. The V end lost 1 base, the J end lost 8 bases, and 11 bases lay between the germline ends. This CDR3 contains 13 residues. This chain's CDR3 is CASSQVLRRGYTF. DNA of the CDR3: TGCGCCAGCAGCCAAGTACTCAGAAGAGGCTACACCTTC.